Only a few counts were recorded for the clone carrying this T cell receptor beta chain. Preparation of the TCRbeta library involved a method that used unique molecular identifiers. TCRdb reprocessed the PCR reads with MiXCR, giving one entry per CDR3 protein. The sample includes about 360,000 distinct CDR3 sequences, less than 15% of them seen just once. Trimming cost V 6 bases and J 1 base, with 12 bases left between them. The germline gives CDR1 MNHNS, CDR2 SASEGT. The CDR3 extends over 14 amino acids. This sample was included in a study of T-cell reconstitution after alpha-beta-depleted transplantation in children.

The chain carries TRBV6-1 and TRBJ1-1; unclear D gene. Sequencing was performed on PBMCs, taken from the stem cell graft. The receptor's source is a human donor who donated a stem cell graft to a child with Fanconi anemia. In DNA form, the CDR3 reads TGTGCCAGCAGCGGACGGCCCTCGAACACTGAAGCTTTCTTT. It encodes CASSGRPSNTEAFF.